A selection of T cell receptor beta chains follows, all from one sample in a study of T-cell reconstitution after alpha-beta-depleted transplantation in children. TCRdb processed the PCR reads anew with MiXCR; each CDR3 protein has one entry. The sample has about 610,000 distinct CDR3 sequences, roughly a tenth seen once; the top ten hold less than 5%. Material: PBMCs from the stem cell graft donor, obtained from the stem cell graft. Receptors were obtained from a human donor who donated a stem cell graft to a child with acute myeloid leukemia. The CDR3 runs from the conserved cysteine through the conserved F or W. The D gene is left open where the match is weak. Some rows have no size entry. The others give once, few or many, or a class for an expanded clone.

d_call clone_size j_call v_call cdr3_aa cdr3_nt
TRBD2 many TRBJ2-1 TRBV12-3/TRBV12-4 CASSFGAGGGNEQFF TGTGCCAGCAGTTTCGGAGCGGGAGGGGGCAATGAGCAGTTCTTC
- few TRBJ2-6 TRBV30 CAWSVGPSGANVLTF TGTGCCTGGAGTGTAGGCCCCTCTGGGGCCAACGTCCTGACTTTC
TRBD2 few TRBJ2-7 TRBV7-9 CASSLVPSGTPYEQYF TGTGCCAGCAGCTTAGTCCCTAGCGGGACCCCCTACGAGCAGTACTTC
TRBD1 many TRBJ2-2 TRBV24-1 CATSDRTGGGGELFF TGTGCCACCAGTGACCGGACAGGGGGCGGCGGGGAGCTGTTTTTT
TRBD1 many TRBJ1-2 TRBV7-2 CASSSPPGQVLNYGYTF TGTGCCAGCAGCTCCCCCCCGGGACAGGTCCTCAACTATGGCTACACCTTC
TRBD1 few TRBJ2-1 TRBV28 CASREGGIEQFF TGTGCCAGCAGGGAAGGGGGCATTGAGCAGTTCTTC
- many TRBJ2-2 TRBV7-2 CASSPLLKTGELFF TGTGCCAGCAGCCCATTGCTGAAAACCGGGGAGCTGTTTTTT
TRBD2 few TRBJ2-7 TRBV5-1 CASSPIAGASYEQYF TGCGCCAGCAGCCCCATAGCGGGAGCGAGTTACGAGCAGTACTTC
TRBD2 many TRBJ2-1 TRBV20-1 CSAGSGTSGRNQQFF TGCAGTGCAGGATCCGGGACTAGCGGGAGAAATCAGCAGTTCTTC
TRBD1 many TRBJ1-5 TRBV29-1 CSVGDSPQHF TGCAGCGTTGGGGACAGCCCCCAGCATTTT
TRBD1 - TRBJ2-3 TRBV6-5 CASSYSLGQGPDTQYF TGTGCCAGCAGTTACTCTCTGGGACAGGGACCAGATACGCAGTATTTT
- few TRBJ2-7 TRBV30 CACIPGAYEQYF TGTGCCTGTATTCCGGGAGCCTACGAGCAGTACTTC
TRBD2 few TRBJ2-3 TRBV27 CASSLSRRTSGTDTQYF TGTGCCAGCAGTTTATCCCGCCGGACTAGCGGGACAGATACGCAGTATTTT
TRBD1 - TRBJ2-1 TRBV5-1 CASSQDRGPLGEQFF TGCGCCAGCAGCCAGGACAGGGGCCCCTTAGGGGAGCAGTTCTTC
TRBD2 - TRBJ2-1 TRBV5-1 CASSRGTSGRVNEQFF TGCGCCAGCAGCCGGGGGACTAGCGGGAGGGTCAATGAGCAGTTCTTC
TRBD1 few TRBJ2-5 TRBV7-2 CASSLVTGGRAQYF TGTGCCAGCAGCTTAGTCACAGGGGGTCGGGCCCAGTACTTC
TRBD2 few TRBJ2-3 TRBV6-1 CASSPIAGGLPDTQYF TGTGCCAGCAGCCCTATAGCGGGAGGGCTCCCAGATACGCAGTATTTT
TRBD2 - TRBJ2-2 TRBV29-1 CSVGASGSGTGELFF TGCAGCGTTGGTGCTAGCGGGAGTGGAACCGGGGAGCTGTTTTTT
TRBD2 - TRBJ2-3 TRBV7-9 CASSRAGTSLSDTQYF TGTGCCAGCAGCCGAGCCGGGACTAGCTTATCAGATACGCAGTATTTT
- few TRBJ2-1 TRBV14 CASSQRTSSEQFF TGTGCCAGCAGCCAACGGACTTCTTCAGAGCAGTTCTTC
- - TRBJ2-2 TRBV11-2 CASSGGPANTGELFF TGTGCCAGCAGCGGGGGACCAGCCAACACCGGGGAGCTGTTTTTT
TRBD1 - TRBJ2-7 TRBV7-9 CASSRDRGLEEQCF TGTGCCAGCAGTCGGGACAGGGGGCTTGAAGAGCAGTGCTTC
TRBD2 - TRBJ2-1 TRBV28 CASSLRPGLAINEQFF TGTGCCAGCAGTTTACGACCGGGACTAGCAATTAATGAGCAGTTCTTC
TRBD1 many TRBJ2-3 TRBV29-1 CSGTPGGTQYF TGCAGCGGCACCCCAGGGGGCACGCAGTATTTT
- many TRBJ2-1 TRBV20-1 CSARGAELGKNYNEQFF TGCAGTGCTAGAGGTGCCGAACTAGGGAAAAACTACAATGAGCAGTTCTTC
TRBD2 many TRBJ2-1 TRBV12-5 CASGSSSGHNEQFF TGTGCTAGTGGTTCCAGTAGCGGGCACAATGAGCAGTTCTTC
TRBD2 - TRBJ2-1 TRBV30 CAWGGTSGRGNEQFF TGTGCCTGGGGGGGTACTAGCGGAAGGGGCAATGAGCAGTTCTTC
- many TRBJ2-2 TRBV2 CASSEESSSFPGELFF TGTGCCAGCAGTGAGGAAAGCTCCTCTTTTCCCGGGGAGCTGTTTTTT
TRBD2 many TRBJ2-1 TRBV24-1 CATSDQTSGKYNEQFF TGTGCCACCAGTGACCAAACTAGCGGGAAGTACAATGAGCAGTTCTTC
TRBD1 few TRBJ2-1 TRBV9 CASTPGQGRTYNEQFF TGTGCCAGCACCCCGGGACAGGGAAGGACCTACAATGAGCAGTTCTTC
TRBD1 few TRBJ2-7 TRBV7-2 CASSSGGGYGEQYF TGTGCCAGCAGCTCAGGGGGTGGATACGGGGAGCAGTACTTC
TRBD2 few TRBJ2-3 TRBV4-3 CASSHRNSGRAEDTQYF TGCGCCAGCAGCCATCGAAATAGCGGGAGGGCCGAGGATACGCAGTATTTT
TRBD2 few TRBJ2-1 TRBV10-3 CAIRDLAGGNEQFF TGTGCCATCAGGGACCTAGCGGGAGGCAATGAGCAGTTCTTC
- - TRBJ2-6 TRBV7-6 CASSLASYQIFNPGANVLTF TGTGCCAGCAGCTTAGCGTCATACCAGATCTTCAACCCTGGGGCCAACGTCCTGACTTTC
- few TRBJ1-1 TRBV28 CASSFPGPDTEAFF TGTGCCAGCAGTTTCCCCGGGCCGGACACTGAAGCTTTCTTT
TRBD1 few TRBJ1-5 TRBV2 CASSTGTANQPQHF TGTGCCAGCAGTACGGGGACAGCCAATCAGCCCCAGCATTTT
- few TRBJ2-7 TRBV6-1 CASSEAGRTYEQYF TGTGCCAGCAGTGAAGCGGGCAGGACCTACGAGCAGTACTTC
- - TRBJ1-5 TRBV24-1 CATSDTRGGNQPQHF TGTGCCACCAGTGATACCCGGGGGGGCAATCAGCCCCAGCATTTT
TRBD1 - TRBJ2-3 TRBV28 CASSPPDRAGDTQYF TGTGCCAGCAGTCCTCCGGACAGGGCGGGGGATACGCAGTATTTT
- few TRBJ1-6 TRBV20-1 CSARRQGVSPLHF TGCAGTGCAAGAAGGCAGGGAGTTTCACCCCTCCACTTT
- - TRBJ2-5 TRBV27 CASSRLGSQFIGTQYF TGTGCCAGCAGCCGCTTGGGGTCCCAATTTATAGGGACCCAGTACTTC
TRBD1 few TRBJ2-7 TRBV7-9 CASSLADRVGEQYF TGTGCCAGCAGCTTAGCGGACAGGGTGGGCGAGCAGTACTTC
- once TRBJ1-6 TRBV19 CASRTIDHQNSPLHF TGTGCCAGTAGGACGATCGACCACCAGAACTCACCCCTCCACTTT
- few TRBJ2-1 TRBV5-1 CASSLRQGIDEQFF TGCGCCAGCAGCTTGAGGCAGGGGATCGATGAGCAGTTCTTC
- few TRBJ1-4 TRBV27 CASSFVNEKLFF TGTGCCAGCAGTTTCGTTAATGAAAAACTGTTTTTT
- many TRBJ2-7 TRBV12-3/TRBV12-4 CASSLAWTGGSREQYF TGTGCCAGCAGTTTAGCCTGGACTGGGGGGTCTCGTGAGCAGTACTTC
- - TRBJ2-3 TRBV12-3/TRBV12-4 CASRQRGRLLGDTQYF TGTGCCAGCAGGCAGAGGGGTAGGCTGTTAGGAGATACGCAGTATTTT
TRBD1 few TRBJ2-7 TRBV7-2 CASSLARTGGAEQYF TGTGCCAGCAGCTTAGCCCGGACAGGGGGCGCCGAGCAGTACTTC
- many TRBJ2-2 TRBV7-2 CASSLAGRNTGELFF TGTGCCAGCAGTTTGGCAGGACGAAACACCGGGGAGCTGTTTTTT
- many TRBJ2-3 TRBV29-1 CSVVVAADTQYF TGCAGCGTTGTGGTAGCGGCAGATACGCAGTATTTT
TRBD1 few TRBJ2-5 TRBV9 CASSATGGWETQYF TGTGCCAGCAGCGCCACAGGGGGGTGGGAGACCCAGTACTTC
- few TRBJ2-7 TRBV11-1 CASSSSLPYEQYF TGTGCCAGCAGCTCCAGCTTACCCTACGAGCAGTACTTC
- - TRBJ1-1 TRBV18 CASSPPRGLAEAFF TGTGCCAGCTCACCCCCGCGGGGACTAGCTGAAGCTTTCTTT
- few TRBJ1-2 TRBV20-1 CSARSGGSGGYTF TGCAGTGCTAGATCGGGGGGTTCCGGCGGCTACACCTTC
- - TRBJ2-1 TRBV7-9 CASSFTGGRYNEQFF TGTGCCAGCAGCTTCACGGGCGGGCGGTACAATGAGCAGTTCTTC
TRBD1 many TRBJ2-5 TRBV7-2 CASSTRQGAQGTQYF TGTGCCAGCAGCACCCGACAGGGGGCGCAAGGGACCCAGTACTTC
TRBD1 many TRBJ1-1 TRBV5-1 CASSLQGMNTEAFF TGTGCCAGCAGTTTACAGGGGATGAACACTGAAGCTTTCTTT
- - TRBJ2-2 TRBV30 CAWREGPNTGELFF TGTGCCTGGAGGGAGGGACCGAACACCGGGGAGCTGTTTTTT